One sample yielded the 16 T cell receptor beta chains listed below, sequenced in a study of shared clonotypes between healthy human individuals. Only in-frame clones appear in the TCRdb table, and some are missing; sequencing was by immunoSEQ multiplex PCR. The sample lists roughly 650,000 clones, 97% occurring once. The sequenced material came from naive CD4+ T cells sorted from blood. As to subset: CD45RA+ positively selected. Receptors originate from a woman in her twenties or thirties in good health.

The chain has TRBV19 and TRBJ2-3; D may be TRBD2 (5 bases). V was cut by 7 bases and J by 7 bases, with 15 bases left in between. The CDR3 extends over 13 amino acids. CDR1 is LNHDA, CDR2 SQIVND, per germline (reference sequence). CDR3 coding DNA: TGTGCCAGTACCCACCCGACTACTTATACGCAGTATTTT. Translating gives CASTHPTTYTQYF. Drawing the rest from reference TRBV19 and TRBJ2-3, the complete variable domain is DGGITQSPKYLFRKEGQNVTLSCEQNLNHDAMYWYRQDPGQGLRLIYYSQIVNDFQKGDIAEGYSVSREKKESFPLTVTSAQKNPTAFYLCASTHPTTYTQYFGPGTRLTVL.

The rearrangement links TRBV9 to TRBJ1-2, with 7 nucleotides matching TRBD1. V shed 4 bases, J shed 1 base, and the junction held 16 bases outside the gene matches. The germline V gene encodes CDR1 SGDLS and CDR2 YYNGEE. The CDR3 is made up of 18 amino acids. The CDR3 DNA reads TGTGCCAGCAGCCCTCATTTCGGGACAGAGGGCATTAACTATGGCTACACCTTC. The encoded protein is CASSPHFGTEGINYGYTF. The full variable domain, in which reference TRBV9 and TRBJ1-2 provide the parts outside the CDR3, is DSGVTQTPKHLITATGQRVTLRCSPRSGDLSVYWYQQSLDQGLQFLIQYYNGEERAKGNILERFSAQQFPDLHSELNLSSLELGDSALYFCASSPHFGTEGINYGYTFGSGTRLTVV.

The DNA for the CDR3 is TGTGCCAGCAGCTTAACGGCCTCCTACAATGAGCAGTTCTTC. This codes for CASSLTASYNEQFF. V and J are TRBV7-8 and TRBJ2-1; D is uncertain. The CDR3 extends over 14 amino acids. V was shortened by 2 bases and J by 0 bases, with 5 bases between the two germline ends. Germline V gene sequence: CDR1 SGHVS, CDR2 FQNEAQ.

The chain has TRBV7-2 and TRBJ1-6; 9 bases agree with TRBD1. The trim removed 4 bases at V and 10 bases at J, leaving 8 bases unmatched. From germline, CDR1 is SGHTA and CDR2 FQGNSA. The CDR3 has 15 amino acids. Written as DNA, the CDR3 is TGTGCCAGCAGCTCACAGGGGGCGCTGGGATCACCCCTCCACTTT. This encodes CASSSQGALGSPLHF. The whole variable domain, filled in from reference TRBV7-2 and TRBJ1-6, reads GAGVSQSPSNKVTEKGKDVELRCDPISGHTALYWYRQSLGQGLEFLIYFQGNSAPDKSGLPSDRFSAERTGGSVSTLTIQRTQQEDSAVYLCASSSQGALGSPLHFGNGTRLTVT.

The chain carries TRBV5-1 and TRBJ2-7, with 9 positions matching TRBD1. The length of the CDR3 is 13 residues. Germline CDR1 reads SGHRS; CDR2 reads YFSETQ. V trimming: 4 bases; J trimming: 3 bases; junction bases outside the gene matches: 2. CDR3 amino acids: CASSRTGDYEQYF. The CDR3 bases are TGCGCCAGCAGCCGGACAGGGGACTACGAGCAGTACTTC.

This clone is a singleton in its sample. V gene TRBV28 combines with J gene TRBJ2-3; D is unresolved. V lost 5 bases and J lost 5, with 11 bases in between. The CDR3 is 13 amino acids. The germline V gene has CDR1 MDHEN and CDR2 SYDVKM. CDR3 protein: CASSTLSLDTQYF. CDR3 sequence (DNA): TGTGCCAGCAGTACGCTATCGCTAGATACGCAGTATTTT.

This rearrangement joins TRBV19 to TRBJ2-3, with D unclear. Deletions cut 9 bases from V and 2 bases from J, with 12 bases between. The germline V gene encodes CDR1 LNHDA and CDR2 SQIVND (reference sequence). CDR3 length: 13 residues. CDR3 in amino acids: CASSRFSTDTQYF. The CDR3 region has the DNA TGTGCCAGCAGCAGGTTCTCCACAGATACGCAGTATTTT.

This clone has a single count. The CDR3 DNA sequence: TGTGCCAGCAGTTTTTTTAGGATCCGAGAGAGGACCAACGAGCAGTACTTC. This gives the protein CASSFFRIRERTNEQYF. The chain carries TRBV28 and TRBJ2-7; D gene uncertain. CDR1 is MDHEN, CDR2 SYDVKM, per germline. V was trimmed by 3 bases and J by 5 bases, leaving 23 bases between them. There are 17 residues in the CDR3.

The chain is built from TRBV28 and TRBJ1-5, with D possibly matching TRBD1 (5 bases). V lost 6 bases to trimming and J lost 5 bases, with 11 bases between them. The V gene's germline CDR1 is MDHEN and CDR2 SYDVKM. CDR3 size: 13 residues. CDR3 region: CASSWTIDQPQHF. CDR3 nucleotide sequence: TGTGCCAGCAGCTGGACAATAGATCAGCCCCAGCATTTT.

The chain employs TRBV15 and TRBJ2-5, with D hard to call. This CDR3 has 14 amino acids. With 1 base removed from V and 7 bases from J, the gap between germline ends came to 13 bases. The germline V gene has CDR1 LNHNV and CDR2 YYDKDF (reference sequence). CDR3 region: CATSRVERVATQYF. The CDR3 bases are TGTGCCACCAGCAGAGTCGAGCGAGTGGCGACCCAGTACTTC.

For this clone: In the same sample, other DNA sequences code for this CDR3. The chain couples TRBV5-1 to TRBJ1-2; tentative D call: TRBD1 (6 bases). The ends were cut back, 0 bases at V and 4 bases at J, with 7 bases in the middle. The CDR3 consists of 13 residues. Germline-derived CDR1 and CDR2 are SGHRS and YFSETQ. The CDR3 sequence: CASSLEGGYGYTF. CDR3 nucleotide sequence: TGCGCCAGCAGCTTGGAGGGGGGCTATGGCTACACCTTC.

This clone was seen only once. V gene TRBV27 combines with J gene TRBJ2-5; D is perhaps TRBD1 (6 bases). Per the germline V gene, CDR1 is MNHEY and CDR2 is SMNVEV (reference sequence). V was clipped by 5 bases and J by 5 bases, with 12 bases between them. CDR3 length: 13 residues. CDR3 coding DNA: TGTGCCAGCAGTCCGGGCAGGGGCGAGACCCAGTACTTC. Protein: CASSPGRGETQYF.

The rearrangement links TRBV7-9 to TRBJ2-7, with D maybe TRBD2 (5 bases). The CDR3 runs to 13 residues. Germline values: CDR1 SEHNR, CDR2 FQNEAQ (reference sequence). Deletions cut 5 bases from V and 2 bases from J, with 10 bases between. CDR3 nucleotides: TGTGCCAGCAGCAGAGAAGCGGCCTACGAGCAGTACTTC. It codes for CASSREAAYEQYF.

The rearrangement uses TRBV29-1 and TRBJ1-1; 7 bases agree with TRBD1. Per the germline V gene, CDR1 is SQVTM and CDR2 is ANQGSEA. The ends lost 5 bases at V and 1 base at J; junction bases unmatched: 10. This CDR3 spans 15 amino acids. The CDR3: CSVRTGQAGNTEAFF. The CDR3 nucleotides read TGCAGCGTTCGGACAGGCCAAGCGGGGAACACTGAAGCTTTCTTT.

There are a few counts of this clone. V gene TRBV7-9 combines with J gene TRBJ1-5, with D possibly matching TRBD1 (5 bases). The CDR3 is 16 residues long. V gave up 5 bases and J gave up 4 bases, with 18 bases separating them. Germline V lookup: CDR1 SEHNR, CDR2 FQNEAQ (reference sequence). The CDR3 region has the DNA TGTGCCAGCAGCCAATGGCGGGGGGTGGAAAATCAGCCCCAGCATTTT. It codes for CASSQWRGVENQPQHF.

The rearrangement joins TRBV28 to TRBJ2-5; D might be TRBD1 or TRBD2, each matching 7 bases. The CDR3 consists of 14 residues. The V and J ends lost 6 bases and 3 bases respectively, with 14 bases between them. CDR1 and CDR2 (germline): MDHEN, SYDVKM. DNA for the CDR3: TGTGCCAGCAGAATGGGGGGGACAGAAGAGACCCAGTACTTC. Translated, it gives CASRMGGTEETQYF. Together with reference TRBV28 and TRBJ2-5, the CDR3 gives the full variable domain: DVKVTQSSRYLVKRTGEKVFLECVQDMDHENMFWYRQDPGLGLRLIYFSYDVKMKEKGDIPEGYSVSREKKERFSLILESASTNQTSMYLCASRMGGTEETQYFGPGTRLLVL.